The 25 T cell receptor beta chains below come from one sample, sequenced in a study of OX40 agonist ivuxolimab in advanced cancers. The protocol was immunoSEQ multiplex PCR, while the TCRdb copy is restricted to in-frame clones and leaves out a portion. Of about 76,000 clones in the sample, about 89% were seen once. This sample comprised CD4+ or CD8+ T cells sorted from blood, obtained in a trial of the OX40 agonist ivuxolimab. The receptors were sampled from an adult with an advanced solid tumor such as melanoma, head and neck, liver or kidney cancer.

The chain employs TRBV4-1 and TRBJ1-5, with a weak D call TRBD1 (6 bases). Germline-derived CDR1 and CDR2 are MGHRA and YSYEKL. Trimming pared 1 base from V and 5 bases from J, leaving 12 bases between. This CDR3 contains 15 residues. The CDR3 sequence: CASSQGRPGDQPQHF. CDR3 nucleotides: TGCGCCAGCAGCCAAGGTCGGCCAGGGGATCAGCCCCAGCATTTT.

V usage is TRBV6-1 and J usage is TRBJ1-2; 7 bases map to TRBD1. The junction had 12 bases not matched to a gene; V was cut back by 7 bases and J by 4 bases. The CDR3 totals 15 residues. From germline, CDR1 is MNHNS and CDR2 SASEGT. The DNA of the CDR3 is TGTGCCAGCACCCCTGGGACAGCGCGCCTCTATGGCTACACCTTC. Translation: CASTPGTARLYGYTF.

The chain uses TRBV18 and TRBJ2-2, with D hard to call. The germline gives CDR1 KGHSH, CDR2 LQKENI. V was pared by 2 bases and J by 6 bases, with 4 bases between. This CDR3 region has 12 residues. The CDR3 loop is CASSPGPGELFF. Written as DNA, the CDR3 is TGTGCCAGCTCACCAGGCCCCGGGGAGCTGTTTTTT.

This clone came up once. The CDR3 sequence is CASSEGWGGSSYEQYF. CDR3 in DNA: TGTGCCAGCAGTGAAGGTTGGGGGGGGAGCTCCTACGAGCAGTACTTC. This chain connects TRBV6-1 to TRBJ2-7, with TRBD2 matching 7 bases. Trimming at V came to 1 base and at J to 0 bases, leaving 6 bases not matched to a gene. The germline CDR1 and CDR2 sequences are MNHNS and SASEGT. The CDR3 spans 16 residues.

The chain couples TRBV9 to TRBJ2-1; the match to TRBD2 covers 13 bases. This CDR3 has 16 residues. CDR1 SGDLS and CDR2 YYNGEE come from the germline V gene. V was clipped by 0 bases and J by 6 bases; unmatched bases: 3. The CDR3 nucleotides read TGTGCCAGCAGCGTAGGGACTAGCGGGAGTCGCAATGAGCAGTTCTTC. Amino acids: CASSVGTSGSRNEQFF.

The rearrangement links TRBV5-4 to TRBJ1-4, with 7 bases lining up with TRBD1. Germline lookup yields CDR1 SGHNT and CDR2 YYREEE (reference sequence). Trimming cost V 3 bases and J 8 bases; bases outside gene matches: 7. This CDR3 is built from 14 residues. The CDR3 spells CASSSDRVDEKLFF. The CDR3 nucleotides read TGTGCCAGCAGCTCCGACAGGGTAGACGAAAAACTGTTTTTT.

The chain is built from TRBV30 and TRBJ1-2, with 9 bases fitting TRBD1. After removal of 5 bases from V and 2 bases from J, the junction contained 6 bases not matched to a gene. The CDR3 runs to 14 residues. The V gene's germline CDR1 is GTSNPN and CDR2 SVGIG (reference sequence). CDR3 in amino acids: CAWAGDRENYGYTF. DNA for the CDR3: TGTGCCTGGGCCGGGGACAGGGAGAACTATGGCTACACCTTC.

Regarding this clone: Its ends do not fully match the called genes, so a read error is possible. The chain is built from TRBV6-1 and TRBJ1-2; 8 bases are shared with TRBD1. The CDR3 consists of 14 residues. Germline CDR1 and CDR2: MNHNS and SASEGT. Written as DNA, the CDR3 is TGTGCCAGCAGGGAAGAGCAGGGGGCGAGCGGCTACACCTTC. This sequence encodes CASREEQGASGYTF.

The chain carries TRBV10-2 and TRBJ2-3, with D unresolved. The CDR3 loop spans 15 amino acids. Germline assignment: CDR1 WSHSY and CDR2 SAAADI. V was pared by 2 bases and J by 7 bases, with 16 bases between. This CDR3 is CASSEPQDPRYTQYF. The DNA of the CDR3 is TGCGCCAGCAGTGAGCCACAAGATCCCCGCTATACGCAGTATTTT.

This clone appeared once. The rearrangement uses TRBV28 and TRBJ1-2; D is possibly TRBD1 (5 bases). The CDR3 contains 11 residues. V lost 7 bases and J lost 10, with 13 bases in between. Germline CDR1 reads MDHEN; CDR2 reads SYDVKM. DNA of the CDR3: TGTGCCAGCACTGTGGGACCGACCTACACCTTC. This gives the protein CASTVGPTYTF.

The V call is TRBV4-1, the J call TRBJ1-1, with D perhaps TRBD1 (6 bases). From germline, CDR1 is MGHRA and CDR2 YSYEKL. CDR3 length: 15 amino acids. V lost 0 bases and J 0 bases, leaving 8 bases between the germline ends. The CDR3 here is CASSQDQGMNTEAFF. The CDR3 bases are TGCGCCAGCAGCCAAGACCAGGGGATGAACACTGAAGCTTTCTTT.

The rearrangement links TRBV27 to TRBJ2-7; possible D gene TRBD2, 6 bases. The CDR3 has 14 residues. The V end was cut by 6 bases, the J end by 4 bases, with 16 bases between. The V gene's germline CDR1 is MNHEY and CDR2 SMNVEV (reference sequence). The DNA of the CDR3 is TGTGCCAGCAGGATGCTTGGGGGGATATACGAGCAGTACTTC. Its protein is CASRMLGGIYEQYF.

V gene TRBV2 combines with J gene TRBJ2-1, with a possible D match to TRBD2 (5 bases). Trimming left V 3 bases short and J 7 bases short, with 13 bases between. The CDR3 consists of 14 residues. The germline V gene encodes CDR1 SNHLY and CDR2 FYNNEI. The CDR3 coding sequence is TGTGCCAGCAGTGACACTAGGTCCGGAAATGAGCAGTTCTTC. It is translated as CASSDTRSGNEQFF.

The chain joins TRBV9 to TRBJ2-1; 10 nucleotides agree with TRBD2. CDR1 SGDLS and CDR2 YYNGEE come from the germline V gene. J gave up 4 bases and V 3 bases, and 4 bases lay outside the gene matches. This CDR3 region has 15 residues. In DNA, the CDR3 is TGTGCCAGCAGCGCTACTAGCGGGGTTTACAATGAGCAGTTCTTC. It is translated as CASSATSGVYNEQFF.

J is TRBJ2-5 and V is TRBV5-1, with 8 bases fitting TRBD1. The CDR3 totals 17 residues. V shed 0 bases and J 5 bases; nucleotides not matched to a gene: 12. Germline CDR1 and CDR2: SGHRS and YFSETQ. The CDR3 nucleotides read TGCGCCAGCAGCTTGGCCGAGGCAGGGGGCGCGGGGGAGACCCAGTACTTC. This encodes CASSLAEAGGAGETQYF.

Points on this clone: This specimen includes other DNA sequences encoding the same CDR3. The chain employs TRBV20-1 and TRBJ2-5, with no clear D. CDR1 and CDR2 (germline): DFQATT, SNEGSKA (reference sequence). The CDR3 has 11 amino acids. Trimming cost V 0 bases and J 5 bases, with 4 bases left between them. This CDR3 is CSARDRETQYF. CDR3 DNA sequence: TGCAGTGCTAGAGACAGGGAGACCCAGTACTTC.

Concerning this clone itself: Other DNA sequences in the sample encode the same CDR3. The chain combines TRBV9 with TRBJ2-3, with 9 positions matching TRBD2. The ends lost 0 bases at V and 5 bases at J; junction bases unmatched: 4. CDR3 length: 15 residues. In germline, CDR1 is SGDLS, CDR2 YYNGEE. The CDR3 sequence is CASSVGGRAGDTQYF. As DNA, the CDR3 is TGTGCCAGCAGCGTAGGCGGGAGGGCCGGAGATACGCAGTATTTT.

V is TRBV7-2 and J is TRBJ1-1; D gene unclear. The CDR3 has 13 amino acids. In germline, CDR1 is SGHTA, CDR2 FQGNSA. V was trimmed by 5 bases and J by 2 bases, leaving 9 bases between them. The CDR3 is CASSRSGNTEAFF. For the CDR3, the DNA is TGTGCCAGCAGCCGCTCAGGAAACACTGAAGCTTTCTTT.

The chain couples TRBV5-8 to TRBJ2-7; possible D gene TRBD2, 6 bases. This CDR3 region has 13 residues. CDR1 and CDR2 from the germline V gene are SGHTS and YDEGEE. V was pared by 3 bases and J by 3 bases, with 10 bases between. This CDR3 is CASSWDLGYEQYF. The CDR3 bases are TGTGCCAGCAGCTGGGACTTAGGCTACGAGCAGTACTTC.

The CDR3 nucleotides read TGTGCCAGCTCCGTGGTCAGGGGGCCGCCCTCTGGAAACACCATATATTTT. It codes for CASSVVRGPPSGNTIYF. The J gene is TRBJ1-3, the V gene TRBV28; 8 nucleotides line up with TRBD1. Germline CDR1 is MDHEN and CDR2 is SYDVKM. The CDR3 runs to 17 residues. With V trimmed by 8 bases and J by 0 bases, 12 bases remained unmatched.

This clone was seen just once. The CDR3, as DNA: TGTGCCATCAGTGTGGGACAGGGTCAAGAAAAACTGTTTTTT. Its protein is CAISVGQGQEKLFF. The gene calls are TRBV10-3 and TRBJ1-4; 9 bases map to TRBD1. CDR1 and CDR2 (germline): ENHRY, SYGVKD. The CDR3 runs to 14 residues. J lost 8 bases, V lost 4 bases, and 5 bases had no gene match.

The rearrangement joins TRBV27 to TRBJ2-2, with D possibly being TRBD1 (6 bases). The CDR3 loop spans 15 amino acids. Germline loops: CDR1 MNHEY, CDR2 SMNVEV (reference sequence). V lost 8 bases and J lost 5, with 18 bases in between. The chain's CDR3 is CASGPTGVGTGELFF. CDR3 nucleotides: TGTGCCAGCGGCCCGACAGGAGTCGGTACCGGGGAGCTGTTTTTT.

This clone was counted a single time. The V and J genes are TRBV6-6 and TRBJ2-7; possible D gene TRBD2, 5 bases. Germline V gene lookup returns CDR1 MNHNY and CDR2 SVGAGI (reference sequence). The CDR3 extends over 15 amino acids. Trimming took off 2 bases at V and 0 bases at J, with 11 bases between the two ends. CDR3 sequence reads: CASSYIGESSYEQYF. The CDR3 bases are TGTGCCAGCAGTTACATCGGGGAAAGCTCCTACGAGCAGTACTTC.

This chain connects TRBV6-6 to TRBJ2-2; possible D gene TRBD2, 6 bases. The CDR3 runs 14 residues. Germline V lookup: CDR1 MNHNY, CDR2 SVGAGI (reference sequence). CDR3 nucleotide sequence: TGTGCTACTGCCGACCGGGGCGGGGCTGGGGAGCTGTTTTTT. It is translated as CATADRGGAGELFF.

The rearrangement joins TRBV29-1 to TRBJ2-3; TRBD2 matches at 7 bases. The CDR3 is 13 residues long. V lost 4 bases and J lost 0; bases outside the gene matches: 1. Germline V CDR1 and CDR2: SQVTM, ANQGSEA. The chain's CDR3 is CSVASGSTDTQYF. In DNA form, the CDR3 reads TGCAGCGTTGCTAGCGGTAGCACAGATACGCAGTATTTT.